Sequencing of this T cell receptor beta chain was carried out in a study of blood T cell repertoires in COVID-19. Study-level background: The samples span acute and convalescent COVID-19 from the United States, Italy and Spain.

V shed 4 bases, J shed 6 bases, and the junction held 4 bases outside the gene matches. CDR1 is LGHDT and CDR2 is YNNKEL in the germline V gene (reference sequence). CDR3 size: 15 residues. Under the authors' procedure: Scientists estimated how many nucleated cells there were by amplifying reference gene primers. Generated by immunoSEQ multiplex PCR, the TCRdb table keeps only in-frame clones and is missing some. That table supplies the V and J calls and clone size; D and trimming were determined from the DNA. The sample shows fewer than 200,000 clones, around 83% of them seen only once. This clone was detected only once.

Sequencing was performed on peripheral blood. This chain uses TRBV3-1 (or the pseudogene TRBV3-2) with TRBJ2-1, with TRBD2 matching 12 bases. The source of this sequence is a human donor in a cohort sampled during active COVID-19. The CDR3 nucleotides read TGTGCCAGCAGCCCCGGACTAGCGGGGTCCAATGAGCAGTTCTTC. Translation gives CASSPGLAGSNEQFF.